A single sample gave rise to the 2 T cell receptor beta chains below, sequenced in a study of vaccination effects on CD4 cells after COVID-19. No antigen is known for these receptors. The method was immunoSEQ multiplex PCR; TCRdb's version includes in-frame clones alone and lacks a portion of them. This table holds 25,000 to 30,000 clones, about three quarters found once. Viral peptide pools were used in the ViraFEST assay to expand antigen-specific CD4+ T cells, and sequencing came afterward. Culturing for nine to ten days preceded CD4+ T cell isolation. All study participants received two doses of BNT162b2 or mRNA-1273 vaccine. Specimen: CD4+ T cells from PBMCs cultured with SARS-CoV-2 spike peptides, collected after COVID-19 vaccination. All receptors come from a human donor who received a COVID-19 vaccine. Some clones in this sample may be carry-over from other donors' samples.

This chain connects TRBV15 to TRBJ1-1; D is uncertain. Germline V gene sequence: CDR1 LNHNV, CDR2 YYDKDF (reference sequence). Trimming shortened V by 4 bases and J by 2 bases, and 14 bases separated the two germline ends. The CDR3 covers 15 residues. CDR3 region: CATSTPKLGNTEAFF. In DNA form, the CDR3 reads TGTGCCACCAGCACCCCCAAACTGGGAAACACTGAAGCTTTCTTT.

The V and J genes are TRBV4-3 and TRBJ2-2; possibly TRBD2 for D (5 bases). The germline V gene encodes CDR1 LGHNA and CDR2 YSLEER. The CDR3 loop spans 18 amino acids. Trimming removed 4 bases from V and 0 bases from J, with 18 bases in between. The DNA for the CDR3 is TGCGCCAGCAGCCGTGGACTCCTACAAAGTCCGAACACCGGGGAGCTGTTTTTT. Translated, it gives CASSRGLLQSPNTGELFF.